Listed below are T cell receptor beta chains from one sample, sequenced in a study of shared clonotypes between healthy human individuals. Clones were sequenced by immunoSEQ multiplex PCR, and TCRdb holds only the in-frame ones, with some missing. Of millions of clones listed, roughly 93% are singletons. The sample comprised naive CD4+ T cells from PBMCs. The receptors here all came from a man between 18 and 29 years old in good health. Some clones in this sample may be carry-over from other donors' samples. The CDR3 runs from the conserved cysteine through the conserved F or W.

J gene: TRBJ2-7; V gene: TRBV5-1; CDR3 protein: CASSLVGGRAYEQYF
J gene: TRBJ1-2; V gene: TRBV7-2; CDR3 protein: CASSPAGVGNGYTF
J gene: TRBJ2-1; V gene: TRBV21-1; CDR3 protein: CASSKGVSGEGSFF
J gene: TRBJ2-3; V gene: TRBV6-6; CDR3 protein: CASRKQGAPDTQYF
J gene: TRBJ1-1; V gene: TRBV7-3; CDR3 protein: CASSLTGVTEAFF
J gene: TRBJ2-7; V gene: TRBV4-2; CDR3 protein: CASSQLPQGSRSYEQYF
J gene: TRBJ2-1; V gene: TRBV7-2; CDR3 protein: CASNKDIYNEQFF
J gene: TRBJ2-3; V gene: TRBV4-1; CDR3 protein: CASSYTDTQYF
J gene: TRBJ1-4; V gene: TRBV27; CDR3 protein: CASGKGSGEKLFF
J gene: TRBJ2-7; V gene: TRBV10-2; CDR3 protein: CASRSVTSGPKGAYEQYF
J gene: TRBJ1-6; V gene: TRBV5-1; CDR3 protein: CASSRSGTVDSPLHF
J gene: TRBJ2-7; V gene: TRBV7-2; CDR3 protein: CASSSPLEAGGNEQYF
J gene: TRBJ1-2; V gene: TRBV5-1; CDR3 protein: CASSLSGGSDYGYTF
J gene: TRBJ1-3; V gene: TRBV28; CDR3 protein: CASSSPPPGAGNTIYF
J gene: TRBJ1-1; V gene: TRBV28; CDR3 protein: CASRYGTSNTEAFF
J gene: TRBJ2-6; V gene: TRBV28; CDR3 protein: CASSSTGAPPSGANVLTF